This TCR beta chain emerged from a study of shared clonotypes between healthy human individuals. With regard to this clone: Its antigen is undetermined.

Across several immunoSEQ plates, the genomic DNA of each subset was split evenly. The table came from immunoSEQ multiplex PCR; TCRdb's copy has only in-frame clones and leaves some out. The sample includes about 2.4 million clones, 90% to 95% of them seen just once. V was pared by 3 bases and J by 4 bases, with 7 bases of the junction left unmatched. The CDR3 covers 16 residues. Germline V gene sequence: CDR1 MRHNA, CDR2 SNTAGT. Splitting of CD4+ cells produced CD45RA+ naive and CD45RA-negative memory subsets. Findings of the study overall: Shared clonotypes across all four donors exceeded non-shared ones in generation probability. Naive subsets, compared against memory subsets, generally had larger estimated richness values.

This clonotype was sampled from a young man in good health. The sample consisted of naive CD4+ T cells sorted from blood. The subset here: CD45RA+ positively selected. This chain connects TRBV6-4 to TRBJ2-3, with 10 bases fitting TRBD2. The DNA of the CDR3 is TGTGCCAGCAGTGAAAGTGGAGCGGGGGGGGCAGATACGCAGTATTTT. Amino acids: CASSESGAGGADTQYF.